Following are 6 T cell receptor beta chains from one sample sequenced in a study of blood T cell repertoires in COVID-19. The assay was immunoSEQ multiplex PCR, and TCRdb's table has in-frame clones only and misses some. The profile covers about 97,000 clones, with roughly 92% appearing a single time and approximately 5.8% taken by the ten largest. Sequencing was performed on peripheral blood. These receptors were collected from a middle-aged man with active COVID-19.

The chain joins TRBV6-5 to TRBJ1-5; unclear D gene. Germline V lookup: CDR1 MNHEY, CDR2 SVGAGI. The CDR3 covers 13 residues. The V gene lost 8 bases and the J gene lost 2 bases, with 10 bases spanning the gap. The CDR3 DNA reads TGTGCCAGCGCCCCGAGGGGCAATCAGCCCCAGCATTTT. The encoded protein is CASAPRGNQPQHF.

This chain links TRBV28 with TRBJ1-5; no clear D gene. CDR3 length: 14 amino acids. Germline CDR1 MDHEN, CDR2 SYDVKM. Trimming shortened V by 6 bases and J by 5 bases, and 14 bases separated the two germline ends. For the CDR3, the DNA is TGTGCCAGCAGGGGAGTTCAGTTTGATCAGCCCCAGCATTTT. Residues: CASRGVQFDQPQHF.

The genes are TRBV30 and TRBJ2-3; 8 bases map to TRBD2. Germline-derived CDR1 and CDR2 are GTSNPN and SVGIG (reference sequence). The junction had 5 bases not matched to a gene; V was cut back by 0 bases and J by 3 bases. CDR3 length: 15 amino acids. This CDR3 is CAWSVGAGATDTQYF. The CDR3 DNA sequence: TGTGCCTGGAGTGTTGGAGCGGGAGCGACAGATACGCAGTATTTT.

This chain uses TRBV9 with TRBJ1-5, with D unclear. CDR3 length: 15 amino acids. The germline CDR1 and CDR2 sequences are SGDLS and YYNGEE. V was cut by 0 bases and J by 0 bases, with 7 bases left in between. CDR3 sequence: CASSVGRDSNQPQHF. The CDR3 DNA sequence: TGTGCCAGCAGCGTAGGGCGGGATAGCAATCAGCCCCAGCATTTT.

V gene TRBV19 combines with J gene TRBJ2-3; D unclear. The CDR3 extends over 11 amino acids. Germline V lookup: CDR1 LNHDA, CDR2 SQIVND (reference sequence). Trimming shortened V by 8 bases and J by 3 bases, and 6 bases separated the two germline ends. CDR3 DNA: TGTGCCAGTTCCGAGACAGATACGCAGTATTTT. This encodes CASSETDTQYF.

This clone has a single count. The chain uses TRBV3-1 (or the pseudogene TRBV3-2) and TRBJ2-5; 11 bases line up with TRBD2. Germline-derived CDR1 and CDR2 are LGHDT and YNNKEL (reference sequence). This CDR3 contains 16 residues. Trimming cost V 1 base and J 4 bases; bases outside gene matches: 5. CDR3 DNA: TGTGCCAGCAGCCAAGCATTAGCGGGAGGGAGAGAGACCCAGTACTTC. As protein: CASSQALAGGRETQYF.